This TCR beta chain originates from a study of glioma-infiltrating T cells after dendritic cell vaccination. Study outcomes and limitations: Complete blood and tumor specimen sets were limited to few patients.

Repertoires were generated with immunoSEQ multiplex PCR, while TCRdb's copy carries only in-frame clones and drops some. Of fewer than 85,000 clones detected, more than 75% appear once; the ten largest clones hold 2% to 2.5%. Germline V lookup: CDR1 MNHNY, CDR2 SVGAGI (reference sequence). V shed 8 bases, J shed 3 bases, and the junction held 13 bases outside the gene matches. There are 16 residues in the CDR3. As to time point: after dendritic cell vaccination, including at tumor progression/relapse. Comment on this clone: Its antigen remains unknown.

V is TRBV6-6 and J is TRBJ2-5; 9 bases match TRBD2. The clonotype was recovered from a human donor with glioblastoma. Specimen: blood, collected after dendritic cell vaccination. The DNA for the CDR3 is TGTGCCAGCGGCTGGACTAGCGTAAACGCGAAAGAGACCCAGTACTTC. It translates to CASGWTSVNAKETQYF.